This T cell receptor (beta chain) was captured by sequencing in a study of tumor-infiltrating lymphocytes in primary liver carcinoma. At the level of the study: With diameters of about 4 to 11 cm, tumors were stage T1-T3 N0M0.

Remarks on this clonotype: Its antigen is as yet unknown. A much more abundant neighbour one base away suggests this may be a read error.

Co-extraction yielded RNA and DNA from around 18-30 mg of unsorted bulk tissue. The study sampled five separate regions from each tumor. Study findings and constraints: Tumor region pairs outstripped tumor-adjacent and tumor-blood pairs in overlap.

Starting material of approximately 500 ng total RNA yielded TCR beta cDNA via a constant-region primer. Generation of the TCR beta libraries relied on three nested multiplex PCR rounds using slightly modified ARM-PCR. One entry per CDR3 protein, called by TCRdb with MiXCR from the multiplex PCR reads. The table lists around 78,000 distinct CDR3 sequences, 60% to 80% of them singletons. The source material was liver tumor tissue from sampling region 4. The subset is: tumor region T4, right-lateral pole. This TCR came from a woman aged 55-69 years with primary liver carcinoma and hepatitis B virus infection.

The CDR3 DNA reads TGTACCAGCGACCGGGGGGTAACAGATACGCAGTATTTT. Translation: CTSDRGVTDTQYF. The chain joins TRBV7-9 to TRBJ2-3; 7 bases fit TRBD2. Germline CDR1 is SEHNR and CDR2 is FQNEAQ (reference sequence). The CDR3 covers 13 residues.